This T cell receptor beta chain was sequenced during a study of post-analysis software for immune sequencing data. Trimming at V came to 3 bases and at J to 4 bases, leaving 7 bases not matched to a gene. This CDR3 has 15 amino acids. Germline V CDR1 and CDR2: LGHNT, FRNRAP. Sequencing libraries made from TCR beta cDNA carried unique molecular identifiers. Via MiXCR, TCRdb re-called the PCR reads, giving one row per CDR3 protein. Among over 700,000 distinct CDR3 sequences listed, just under 30% were seen once. Regarding this clonotype: Its antigen remains unknown.

Findings and caveats of the study: Roughly 5 TRBV segments occurring more often in patients than controls included TRBV5-6, TRBV5-1 and TRBV20-1. The F measure placed samples prepared in the same batch into strongly shared clusters. Multiple sclerosis was associated with a significant reduction in normalized Chao1 diversity relative to controls.

This TCR derives from a girl aged 5-17 years with multiple sclerosis. The specimen was blood. The chain employs TRBV12-5 and TRBJ2-5, with 8 bases aligning to TRBD2. The CDR3 spells CASGFTGGNPETQYF. The CDR3, as DNA: TGTGCTAGTGGTTTTACGGGAGGGAACCCAGAGACCCAGTACTTC.